The rows below give T cell receptor beta chains drawn from one sample of a study of regulatory T cells in long-lasting Graves disease. A single record per CDR3 protein comes from TCRdb applying MiXCR to the multiplex PCR reads. The top ten clones hold roughly 13% of a sample with about 430,000 distinct CDR3 sequences, around 20% of them seen once. The material was peripheral blood mononuclear cells (PBMCs), obtained when the disease was refractory, from a patient treated with antithyroid drugs. These receptors all come from a female donor with Graves disease. Each CDR3 is given with its conserved first and last residue. The D gene is left open where the match is weak. Clone size appears in some rows only: once, few, many, or a class for an expanded clone.

size	V	J	D	DNA	CDR3
-	TRBV19	TRBJ2-2	TRBD2	TGTGCCAGTAGACCGGTGGGCTATAGCGGGGGGCCGAACACCGGGGAGCTGTTTTTT	CASRPVGYSGGPNTGELFF
few	TRBV19	TRBJ1-5	TRBD1	TGTGCCAGTAGTACAGATCACGGGACAGGAATATTCAGCAATCAGCCCCAGCATTTT	CASSTDHGTGIFSNQPQHF
-	TRBV4-1	TRBJ2-3	-	TGCGCCAGCAGCCAAGATCCCGGACTAAGCACAGATACGCAGTATTTT	CASSQDPGLSTDTQYF
many	TRBV12-3/TRBV12-4	TRBJ1-5	TRBD1	TGTGCCAGCACCTGGACAGGGGGGAGCGATCAGCCCCAGCATTTT	CASTWTGGSDQPQHF
-	TRBV29-1	TRBJ2-3	-	TGCAGCGTTGACCTCACAGATACGCAGTATTTT	CSVDLTDTQYF
-	TRBV19	TRBJ2-1	TRBD2	TGTGCCAGTACCCGTAGCGGGAGCAGAAATGAGCAGTTCTTC	CASTRSGSRNEQFF
few	TRBV2	TRBJ2-1	TRBD1	TGTGCCACCTCGCACAGGGGACCAGGCTACGATGAGCAGTTCTTC	CATSHRGPGYDEQFF
few	TRBV6-1	TRBJ1-3	-	TGTGCCAGCAGTGAGGTCTCTGGAAACACCATATATTTT	CASSEVSGNTIYF
many	TRBV6-1	TRBJ2-5	-	TGTGCCACCCAGTACACCCTTCTGTACTTC	CATQYTLLYF
few	TRBV20-1	TRBJ1-5	TRBD1	TGCAGTGCTAGAGGAACAGGGGGGGAAGGGCAGCCCCAGCATTTT	CSARGTGGEGQPQHF
many	TRBV20-1	TRBJ2-7	-	TGCAGTGCGAACGCCGCCGGGACACATCAGTCCTACGAGCAGTACTTC	CSANAAGTHQSYEQYF
many	TRBV5-1	TRBJ2-7	TRBD2	TGCGCCAGCAGCGCCGGGACTAGCGGGACCGACGAGCAGTACTTC	CASSAGTSGTDEQYF
few	TRBV19	TRBJ2-7	-	TGTGCCAGCAGTTCCCCAGCTTCCTACGAGCAGTACTTC	CASSSPASYEQYF
-	TRBV9	TRBJ1-2	-	TGTGCCAGCAGCGCTTACTTGGAAAACTATGGCTACACCTTC	CASSAYLENYGYTF
many	TRBV29-1	TRBJ2-7	-	TGCAGCGTTGAAGCCCCCACCAGGGGCCGGGACGAGCAGTACTTC	CSVEAPTRGRDEQYF
many	TRBV28	TRBJ2-5	-	TGTGCCAGCAGTTTACCGGGGCCGGAGACCCAGTACTTC	CASSLPGPETQYF
-	TRBV6-2/TRBV6-3	TRBJ2-5	-	TGTGCCAGCAGTTACGGCGGGGAGACCCAGTACTTC	CASSYGGETQYF
-	TRBV20-1	TRBJ1-6	-	TGCAGTGCTAGAGATTTTCAGGGTTCACCCCCCCACTTT	CSARDFQGSPPHF
-	TRBV18	TRBJ1-1	-	TGTGCCAGCTCACCGCGTCGGGGGGCTGAAGCTTTCTTT	CASSPRRGAEAFF
-	TRBV7-2	TRBJ2-5	TRBD2	TGTGCCAGCAGCTTAGTTGGTACTAGCGCCCAAGAGACCCAGTACTTC	CASSLVGTSAQETQYF
few	TRBV7-9	TRBJ2-2	-	TGTGCCAGCAGCTTAGATACCCCCCTGGCCGGGGAGCTGTTTTTT	CASSLDTPLAGELFF
few	TRBV13	TRBJ2-5	-	TGTGCCAGCAGCTCCAACTTGTCGGGAGATGAGACCCAGTACTTC	CASSSNLSGDETQYF
many	TRBV28	TRBJ1-2	-	TGTGCCAGCAGTAAGACAGCCTATGGCTACACCTTC	CASSKTAYGYTF
many	TRBV6-2/TRBV6-3	TRBJ2-2	TRBD2	TGTGCCAGCAGTGAATTAGCGGGAGGGCCCGGGGAGCTGTTTTTT	CASSELAGGPGELFF
many	TRBV28	TRBJ2-5	TRBD2	TGTGCCAGCAGCTACCGACTAGCAGGGGAGACCCAGTACTTC	CASSYRLAGETQYF
many	TRBV11-2	TRBJ2-5	TRBD2	TGTGCCAGCAGCTTAAGCGGGAGTTCCCAAGAGACCCAGTACTTC	CASSLSGSSQETQYF
many	TRBV3-1	TRBJ1-1	-	TGTGCCAGCAGCCAATCGGAGAACACTGAAGCTTTCTTT	CASSQSENTEAFF
-	TRBV10-3	TRBJ2-7	TRBD2	TGTGCCATCAGCCCTCGGGAGGGCCCCTCCTACGAGCAGTACTTC	CAISPREGPSYEQYF
once	TRBV5-4	TRBJ2-7	TRBD1	TGTGCCAGCAGCTTCAGACAGGGTCTAACGGCCGAGCAGTACTTC	CASSFRQGLTAEQYF
many	TRBV10-2	TRBJ2-7	TRBD2	TGCGCCAGCAGTACAGCGGGAGTGGACGCCGAGCAGTACTTC	CASSTAGVDAEQYF